The 5 T cell receptor beta chains below were found in one sample sequenced in a study of neurological immune-mediated disorders. TCRdb passed the 5' RACE reads through MiXCR, listing each CDR3 protein once. Of roughly 80,000 distinct CDR3 sequences in the sample, roughly 17% were seen once. Sequencing was carried out using PBMCs. The source is a woman between 40 and 50 years old in good health.

This clonotype came up many times. V usage is TRBV12-3 or TRBV12-4 and J usage is TRBJ2-3; D is possibly TRBD2 (5 bases). The CDR3 covers 15 residues. V dropped 0 bases and J dropped 1 base, with 8 bases sitting between them. CDR3 loop: CASSLAGVRTDTQYF. In DNA, the CDR3 is TGTGCCAGCAGTTTAGCGGGAGTTCGCACAGATACGCAGTATTTT.

This clonotype was observed a few times. V usage is TRBV4-1 and J usage is TRBJ2-1, with 9 nucleotides matching TRBD2. Trimming took 4 bases from V and 6 from J; bases not matched to a gene: 4. Looked up from germline, CDR1 is MGHRA and CDR2 is YSYEKL. This CDR3 spans 14 amino acids. The CDR3 nucleotides read TGCGCCAGCAGCCCCTTGCGGGGGGGCAATGAGCAGTTCTTC. This gives the protein CASSPLRGGNEQFF.

This clonotype was seen only a few times. The chain couples TRBV19 to TRBJ2-3; D possibly corresponds to TRBD2 (5 bases). CDR1 is LNHDA and CDR2 is SQIVND in the germline V gene (reference sequence). The CDR3 loop spans 13 amino acids. V was trimmed by 5 bases and J by 0 bases, leaving 6 bases between them. The CDR3 here is CASSPGSTDTQYF. CDR3 coding DNA: TGTGCCAGTAGTCCGGGAAGCACAGATACGCAGTATTTT.

This clonotype was observed many times. The chain couples TRBV7-2 to TRBJ2-7; no clear D gene. Trimming removed 6 bases from V and 3 bases from J, with 15 bases in between. Germline-derived CDR1 and CDR2 are SGHTA and FQGNSA. CDR3 length: 14 amino acids. CDR3 DNA: TGTGCCAGCAGTTCAAGACGGGCGGACTACGAGCAGTACTTC. Protein product: CASSSRRADYEQYF.

This clonotype was observed at least ten times. This chain links TRBV28 with TRBJ1-2, with 11 positions matching TRBD1. The germline CDR1 and CDR2 sequences are MDHEN and SYDVKM. This CDR3 is built from 17 residues. Trimming cost V 5 bases and J 3 bases; bases outside gene matches: 11. CDR3 region: CASSIVGTGGYHYGYTF. CDR3 coding DNA: TGTGCCAGCAGTATAGTAGGGACAGGGGGGTACCACTATGGCTACACCTTC.